The 30 T cell receptor beta chains below come from one sample, sequenced in a study of cytomegalovirus exposure and HLA in healthy donors (dated by TCRdb to 2016 to 2017). Libraries were built with the immunoSEQ multiplex PCR assay. The multiplex PCR relied on a mix of 60 forward primers for TCR Vbeta segments and 13 reverse primers for TCR Jbeta segments. In its TCRdb copy, this immuneACCESS table keeps in-frame sequences only and misses some clones. Where compared with another copy, unresolved V genes explain less than half of these, and the others have no known cause. The sample has about 220,000 clones on record, 76% of them singletons. The ten largest make up over 0.55% of the sample. Sequencing input: PBMCs. The receptors were gathered from a man in his late teens or twenties in good health and CMV-seronegative.

The V call is TRBV6-6, the J call TRBJ2-5; 7 nucleotides align to TRBD1. CDR3 size: 14 residues. With V trimmed by 5 bases and J by 4 bases, 7 bases remained unmatched. Germline V gene lookup returns CDR1 MNHNY and CDR2 SVGAGI (reference sequence). The CDR3 sequence is CASSRGGWGETQYF. In DNA, the CDR3 is TGTGCCAGCAGTAGAGGGGGCTGGGGAGAGACCCAGTACTTC.

This clone was observed once. V and J are TRBV6-4 and TRBJ1-1; 7 bases fit TRBD1. Losses at the gene ends were 4 bases for V and 1 base for J; bases not matched to a gene: 3. The CDR3 extends over 14 amino acids. The germline CDR1 and CDR2 sequences are MRHNA and SNTAGT. CDR3 region: CASSATGENTEAFF. The CDR3 bases are TGTGCCAGCAGTGCAACAGGGGAGAACACTGAAGCTTTCTTT.

The chain carries TRBV2 and TRBJ1-2; 7 bases match TRBD1. Germline-derived CDR1 and CDR2 are SNHLY and FYNNEI. The CDR3 has 15 amino acids. The ends lost 6 bases at V and 0 bases at J; junction bases unmatched: 7. DNA of the CDR3: TGTGCCAGCAGCCTCCGGGACAGCGCTAACTATGGCTACACCTTC. It encodes CASSLRDSANYGYTF.

The chain recombines TRBV25-1 with TRBJ2-5, with 7 bases matching TRBD1. The CDR3 consists of 14 residues. With 2 bases clipped from V and 2 bases from J, the junction kept 2 bases outside the gene matches. CDR1 MGHDK and CDR2 SYGVNS come from the germline V gene. The CDR3 DNA is TGTGCCAGCAGTGAAGGGACAGCGCAAGAGACCCAGTACTTC. Its translation is CASSEGTAQETQYF.

The chain has TRBV5-1 and TRBJ2-7; 11 bases are shared with TRBD2. Unmatched junction bases numbered 3, after V lost 2 bases and J lost 2 bases. The germline V gene encodes CDR1 SGHRS and CDR2 YFSETQ. The CDR3 loop spans 15 amino acids. The CDR3 DNA sequence: TGCGCCAGCAGCTTCGGGACTAGCGGAACCTACGAGCAGTACTTC. Encoded protein: CASSFGTSGTYEQYF.

This clone was detected only a few times. This sequence joins TRBV15 and TRBJ2-3; TRBD2 matches at 8 bases. V lost 0 bases and J lost 2; bases outside the gene matches: 7. The CDR3 contains 17 residues. Germline V gene data show CDR1 as LNHNV and CDR2 as YYDKDF (reference sequence). CDR3 residues: CATSRDMVAGFTDTQYF. In DNA form, the CDR3 reads TGTGCCACCAGCAGAGATATGGTAGCGGGGTTCACAGATACGCAGTATTTT.

The chain carries TRBV27 and TRBJ2-1; 13 positions agree with TRBD2. CDR3 length equals 17 residues. Germline V lookup: CDR1 MNHEY, CDR2 SMNVEV (reference sequence). J gave up 0 bases and V 5 bases, and 4 bases lay outside the gene matches. The CDR3 reads CASSKGLAGPSYNEQFF. The CDR3 DNA reads TGTGCCAGCAGTAAGGGACTAGCGGGGCCCTCCTACAATGAGCAGTTCTTC.

V is TRBV7-8 and J is TRBJ1-3, with D possibly TRBD1 on 6 matching bases. This CDR3 is 15 amino acids long. Germline V gene lookup returns CDR1 SGHVS and CDR2 FQNEAQ. The V gene lost 0 bases and the J gene lost 4 bases, with 10 bases spanning the gap. The DNA for the CDR3 is TGTGCCAGCAGCTTAGCGGGGGCAGGGGGAAACACCATATATTTT. This gives the protein CASSLAGAGGNTIYF.

This clone was recorded a few times. V gene TRBV7-6 combines with J gene TRBJ1-1; D is ambiguous. Germline V gives CDR1 SGHVS, CDR2 FNYEAQ. This CDR3 contains 12 residues. Trimming took 2 bases from V and 3 from J, leaving 4 bases between them. CDR3 region: CASSLPDTEAFF. As DNA, the CDR3 is TGTGCCAGCAGCTTACCTGACACTGAAGCTTTCTTT. Complete variable domain (other parts from reference TRBV7-6 and TRBJ1-1): GAGVSQSPRYKVTKRGQDVALRCDPISGHVSLYWYRQALGQGPEFLTYFNYEAQQDKSGLPNDRFSAERPEGSISTLTIQRTEQRDSAMYRCASSLPDTEAFFGQGTRLTVV.

J is TRBJ2-3 and V is TRBV9; a weak D match, TRBD2 (5 bases). The CDR3 is 16 residues long. Germline V CDR1 and CDR2: SGDLS, YYNGEE. With 2 bases removed from V and 0 bases from J, the gap between germline ends came to 13 bases. The CDR3 DNA reads as TGTGCCAGCAGCGTCGGAGGTGGCATAAGCACAGATACGCAGTATTTT. Protein product: CASSVGGGISTDTQYF.

This clone came up a few times. V usage is TRBV9 and J usage is TRBJ1-4; no clear D. CDR1 and CDR2 (germline): SGDLS, YYNGEE. The CDR3 totals 13 residues. Trimming cost V 3 bases and J 8 bases, with 11 bases left between them. The CDR3 sequence is CASSAAPGEKLFF. DNA of the CDR3: TGTGCCAGCAGCGCAGCCCCGGGGGAAAAACTGTTTTTT.

This chain connects TRBV30 to TRBJ2-7; D is undetermined. Trimming shortened V by 8 bases and J by 0 bases, and 11 bases separated the two germline ends. In germline, CDR1 is GTSNPN, CDR2 SVGIG (reference sequence). The CDR3 consists of 12 residues. The CDR3 loop reads CAQETSSYEQYF. CDR3 nucleotides: TGTGCCCAGGAAACAAGCTCCTACGAGCAGTACTTC.

CDR3 bases: TGCGCCAGCAGCTTTTCAAACACTGAAGCTTTCTTT. The encoded protein is CASSFSNTEAFF. The V and J genes are TRBV5-1 and TRBJ1-1; D gene uncertain. CDR1 is SGHRS and CDR2 is YFSETQ in the germline V gene. The CDR3 contains 12 residues. The germline V and J ends were trimmed by 2 bases and 2 bases, with 4 bases remaining between them.

In this sample, this clone turned up a few times. The chain uses TRBV29-1 and TRBJ1-2, with 8 bases identical to TRBD1. The CDR3 is 12 amino acids. With 7 bases clipped from V and 5 bases from J, the junction kept 6 bases outside the gene matches. Looked up from germline, CDR1 is SQVTM and CDR2 is ANQGSEA. In DNA, the CDR3 is TGCAGCGATTCGGACAGGGCGTATGGCTACACCTTC. The encoded protein is CSDSDRAYGYTF.

V is TRBV6-1 and J is TRBJ1-5; TRBD1 agrees at 7 bases. The CDR3 runs 16 residues. CDR1 and CDR2 from the germline V gene are MNHNS and SASEGT. V was pared by 4 bases and J by 0 bases, with 6 bases of the junction left unmatched. CDR3 bases: TGTGCCAGCAGTGGATTGGGACAGTTTAGCAATCAGCCCCAGCATTTT. Residues: CASSGLGQFSNQPQHF.

Written as DNA, the CDR3 is TGCGCCAGCAGCTTGGCTGAGGCGGGAGGCAACATTCAGTACTTC. Translation gives CASSLAEAGGNIQYF. The chain links TRBV5-1 to TRBJ2-4; TRBD2 matches 8 bases. Germline loops: CDR1 SGHRS, CDR2 YFSETQ. Trimming took 0 bases from V and 7 from J; bases not matched to a gene: 6. The CDR3 is 15 amino acids.

This chain uses TRBV6-5 with TRBJ1-2; 7 nucleotides align to TRBD1. Per the germline V gene, CDR1 is MNHEY and CDR2 is SVGAGI. Losses at the gene ends were 5 bases for V and 8 bases for J; bases not matched to a gene: 8. The CDR3 runs 13 residues. CDR3 amino acids: CASSLGQALGYTF. The CDR3 DNA reads as TGTGCCAGCAGTCTCGGACAGGCTCTAGGCTACACCTTC.

V gene TRBV6-5 combines with J gene TRBJ1-2, with 9 positions matching TRBD1. Germline V gives CDR1 MNHEY, CDR2 SVGAGI. There are 15 residues in the CDR3. The J segment lost 7 bases and the V segment lost 0 bases, leaving 6 bases of the junction unmatched. The CDR3 is CASSYSTGGLSGYTF. In nucleotides, the CDR3 is TGTGCCAGCAGTTACTCGACAGGGGGACTCTCTGGCTACACCTTC.

The chain joins TRBV15 to TRBJ1-2; D possibly corresponds to TRBD1 (5 bases). The germline gives CDR1 LNHNV, CDR2 YYDKDF (reference sequence). Trimming removed 0 bases at V and 0 bases at J, with 8 bases between. CDR3 size: 15 residues. The CDR3 DNA reads TGTGCCACCAGCAGAGATTTGACAGCTAACTATGGCTACACCTTC. Protein product: CATSRDLTANYGYTF. The full variable domain, in which reference TRBV15 and TRBJ1-2 provide the parts outside the CDR3, is DAMVIQNPRYQVTQFGKPVTLSCSQTLNHNVMYWYQQKSSQAPKLLFHYYDKDFNNEADTPDNFQSRRPNTSFCFLDIRSPGLGDTAMYLCATSRDLTANYGYTFGSGTRLTVV.

This chain links TRBV5-1 with TRBJ1-5; 7 bases match TRBD1. Germline V gene lookup returns CDR1 SGHRS and CDR2 YFSETQ. Germline trimming cut 4 bases from V and 3 bases from J; bases unmatched to any gene: 4. The CDR3 runs to 14 residues. CDR3 sequence (DNA): TGCGCCAGCAGCCTGGGACAGCCCAATCAGCCCCAGCATTTT. Protein sequence: CASSLGQPNQPQHF.

In this sample, this clone turned up once. The rearrangement links TRBV6-1 to TRBJ1-1, with TRBD1 as a possible D gene (6 bases). Germline CDR1 is MNHNS and CDR2 is SASEGT. The CDR3 has 12 amino acids. V dropped 5 bases and J dropped 4 bases, with 8 bases sitting between them. The CDR3 DNA is TGTGCCAGCAGTACAGGGTTCACTGAAGCTTTCTTT. It is translated as CASSTGFTEAFF.

V usage is TRBV9 and J usage is TRBJ2-7; the match to TRBD2 covers 8 bases. The ends lost 0 bases at V and 3 bases at J; junction bases unmatched: 5. Germline lookup yields CDR1 SGDLS and CDR2 YYNGEE. CDR3 length: 15 residues. Written as DNA, the CDR3 is TGTGCCAGCAGCGTAGCCCCGACTAGCGTCTACGAGCAGTACTTC. It translates to CASSVAPTSVYEQYF. Together with reference TRBV9 and TRBJ2-7, the CDR3 gives the full variable domain: DSGVTQTPKHLITATGQRVTLRCSPRSGDLSVYWYQQSLDQGLQFLIQYYNGEERAKGNILERFSAQQFPDLHSELNLSSLELGDSALYFCASSVAPTSVYEQYFGPGTRLTVT.

For this clone: Other nucleotide sequences in the sample specify the same CDR3. V usage is TRBV9 and J usage is TRBJ1-2; 9 nucleotides agree with TRBD1. The germline CDR1 and CDR2 sequences are SGDLS and YYNGEE. The CDR3 sequence is 12 residues long. J gave up 8 bases and V 2 bases, and 1 base lay outside the gene matches. CDR3 protein: CASSVGQGGYTF. The CDR3 DNA reads as TGTGCCAGCAGCGTCGGACAGGGGGGCTACACCTTC.

The chain combines TRBV4-2 with TRBJ1-1; 8 bases match TRBD1. The V and J ends lost 0 bases and 1 base, in that order; junction bases with no gene match: 4. The CDR3 is 16 residues long. Germline V CDR1 and CDR2: LGHNA, YNFKEQ. Here the CDR3 DNA reads TGTGCCAGCAGCCAAGATTGGGGGACAGGGAACACTGAAGCTTTCTTT. Encoded protein: CASSQDWGTGNTEAFF.

DNA for the CDR3: TGTGCCAGCAGCCCTTCTGGGGGGGGTCCCTACAATGAGCAGTTCTTC. Translated: CASSPSGGGPYNEQFF. The rearrangement uses TRBV6-6 and TRBJ2-1; 7 positions agree with TRBD2. CDR1 is MNHNY, CDR2 SVGAGI, per germline (reference sequence). The CDR3 contains 16 residues. V lost 6 bases and J lost 2; bases outside the gene matches: 10.

The chain is built from TRBV30 and TRBJ2-1; TRBD2 agrees at 9 bases. This CDR3 region has 14 residues. Germline lookup yields CDR1 GTSNPN and CDR2 SVGIG (reference sequence). Trimming at V came to 1 base and at J to 7 bases, leaving 5 bases not matched to a gene. Here the CDR3 reads CAWSELAGVNEQFF. CDR3 nucleotides: TGTGCCTGGAGTGAGTTAGCGGGAGTAAATGAGCAGTTCTTC.

The table lists this clone with a few counts. The chain combines TRBV28 with TRBJ1-4; TRBD1 agrees at 7 bases. After removal of 6 bases from V and 7 bases from J, the junction contained 14 bases not matched to a gene. Per the germline V gene, CDR1 is MDHEN and CDR2 is SYDVKM. The CDR3 length is 16 residues. DNA of the CDR3: TGTGCCAGCAGCAGCCAAGCAGGGGGACAGATTGAAAAACTGTTTTTT. It encodes CASSSQAGGQIEKLFF.

This chain connects TRBV7-9 to TRBJ2-1, with 9 bases aligning to TRBD1. Trimming took 5 bases from V and 7 from J; bases not matched to a gene: 6. Germline V gene lookup returns CDR1 SEHNR and CDR2 FQNEAQ (reference sequence). The CDR3 loop spans 14 amino acids. CDR3 protein: CASSGGQGGNEQFF. The CDR3 DNA is TGTGCCAGCAGCGGGGGACAGGGCGGGAATGAGCAGTTCTTC.

This chain uses TRBV7-9 with TRBJ1-2, with D possibly being TRBD1 (6 bases). This CDR3 spans 15 amino acids. From germline, CDR1 is SEHNR and CDR2 FQNEAQ (reference sequence). The V end lost 5 bases, the J end lost 4 bases, and 17 bases lay between the germline ends. DNA of the CDR3: TGTGCCAGCAGCAAAGACCCAGGGGCGGGCTATGGCTACACCTTC. Its translation: CASSKDPGAGYGYTF.

The V gene is TRBV7-2, the J gene TRBJ1-5; 7 bases match TRBD1. The CDR3 runs 17 residues. Germline CDR1 reads SGHTA; CDR2 reads FQGNSA. J lost 0 bases, V lost 5 bases, and 10 bases had no gene match. DNA of the CDR3: TGTGCCAGCAGCCATACGACAGGGCTTTATAGCAATCAGCCCCAGCATTTT. It codes for CASSHTTGLYSNQPQHF.